The TCR beta chain described here comes from a study of identical twins. Whole-study findings and limits: Researchers reported weaker excess twin sharing in beta out-of-frame sequences. Conclusions were drawn cross-sectionally by statistical analysis, without following the same donors.

This clonotype was found a few times. Its specificity is not known. All of the donors were Caucasians in good health. Using its own MiXCR run on the 5' RACE reads, TCRdb lists one record per CDR3 protein. Among about 890,000 distinct CDR3 sequences listed, 10% to 15% were seen once. These data were also reused for a study on yellow fever vaccine responses in identical twins.

Material: PBMCs. The TCR originated in a woman aged 18-35 years in good health.

CDR3 in amino acids: CASSLVSGQSSYEQYF. In DNA form, the CDR3 reads TGCGCCAGCAGCTTGGTCAGCGGCCAGAGCTCCTACGAGCAGTACTTC. V and J are TRBV5-1 and TRBJ2-7; weak D call: TRBD2 (5 bases). Deletions cut 0 bases from V and 0 bases from J, with 13 bases between. The CDR3 spans 16 residues. In germline, CDR1 is SGHRS, CDR2 YFSETQ.